This TCR beta chain was identified in a study of type 1 regulatory T cells. Study-wide background: T-allo10 is a Tr1-enriched, alloantigen-specific CD4 T cell product made in vitro. Study-wide results and limits: Compared with non-type 1 regulatory T cells, type 1 regulatory T cells showed a more restricted TCR repertoire.

MiXCR, applied by TCRdb to the reads, yields one record per CDR3 protein. This sample has roughly 71,000 distinct CDR3 sequences, with under 25% found just once. V gave up 4 bases and J gave up 5 bases, with 18 bases separating them. Germline V lookup: CDR1 SGHNT, CDR2 YYREEE (reference sequence). The CDR3 runs to 15 residues. This clonotype turned up a few times. Its antigen is as yet unknown. The chain recombines TRBV5-4 with TRBJ2-5; perhaps TRBD1 as D (6 bases). The sequence derives from a human donor in good health. Material: cultured type 1 regulatory T (Tr1) cells, either the whole culture or a sorted fraction (not recorded which). Here the CDR3 DNA reads TGTGCCAGCAGCGCGAAGTCAGGGGCCGGGGAGACCCAGTACTTC. Residues: CASSAKSGAGETQYF.